The rows below give T cell receptor beta chains drawn from one sample of a study of shared clonotypes between healthy human individuals. Some clones are missing from TCRdb's copy, which holds only in-frame ones; the method was immunoSEQ multiplex PCR. This repertoire shows some 1 million clones, about 80% found once; its top ten account for approximately 1.5%. The sequenced sample consisted of memory CD4+ T cells sorted from blood. These TCRs come from a man aged 18-30 years in good health. Both conserved end residues are part of each CDR3. A D gene is named only where the DNA matches it firmly. Size tells how often a clone was seen (once, few, many) or the class of an expanded clone, and some rows leave it out.

d_gene: .; j_gene: TRBJ2-3; v_gene: TRBV6-1; abundance: .; CDR3aa: CASRSGTSTDTQYF; CDR3nt: TGTGCCAGCAGGTCCGGGACAAGCACAGATACGCAGTATTTT
d_gene: .; j_gene: TRBJ2-3; v_gene: TRBV11-3; abundance: .; CDR3aa: CASSDRRADTQYF; CDR3nt: TGTGCCAGCTCGGACAGGAGGGCAGATACGCAGTATTTT
d_gene: .; j_gene: TRBJ2-3; v_gene: TRBV6-6; abundance: .; CDR3aa: CASSYGQNTDTQYF; CDR3nt: TGTGCCAGCAGTTACGGACAGAACACAGATACGCAGTATTTT
d_gene: .; j_gene: TRBJ1-1; v_gene: TRBV10-3; abundance: .; CDR3aa: CAISEGGGEAEAFF; CDR3nt: TGTGCCATCAGTGAAGGGGGGGGCGAGGCTGAAGCTTTCTTT
d_gene: TRBD1; j_gene: TRBJ1-2; v_gene: TRBV30; abundance: .; CDR3aa: CAWSETGGFYGYTF; CDR3nt: TGTGCCTGGAGTGAAACAGGGGGCTTTTATGGCTACACCTTC
d_gene: TRBD1; j_gene: TRBJ2-7; v_gene: TRBV9; abundance: .; CDR3aa: CASSGHASGTGAYEQYF; CDR3nt: TGTGCCAGCAGCGGACATGCCTCCGGGACAGGGGCCTACGAGCAGTACTTC
d_gene: .; j_gene: TRBJ1-2; v_gene: TRBV19; abundance: .; CDR3aa: CATAWQGPYGYTF; CDR3nt: TGTGCCACTGCTTGGCAGGGGCCCTATGGCTACACCTTC
d_gene: .; j_gene: TRBJ1-1; v_gene: TRBV7-2; abundance: few; CDR3aa: CASSLFPNTEAFF; CDR3nt: TGTGCCAGCAGCTTATTCCCCAACACTGAAGCTTTCTTT
d_gene: TRBD1; j_gene: TRBJ2-5; v_gene: TRBV5-4; abundance: .; CDR3aa: CASSPRSQGAGETQYF; CDR3nt: TGTGCCAGCAGCCCCCGTAGTCAGGGGGCTGGGGAGACCCAGTACTTC
d_gene: .; j_gene: TRBJ1-1; v_gene: TRBV28; abundance: .; CDR3aa: CASSPIRDNTEAFF; CDR3nt: TGTGCCAGCAGCCCTATCCGGGACAACACTGAAGCTTTCTTT
d_gene: .; j_gene: TRBJ2-7; v_gene: TRBV7-2; abundance: .; CDR3aa: CASSLAGGGISYEQYF; CDR3nt: TGTGCCAGCAGCTTAGCTGGAGGGGGCATCTCCTACGAGCAGTACTTC
d_gene: TRBD2; j_gene: TRBJ2-1; v_gene: TRBV29-1; abundance: once; CDR3aa: CSVEELGLAGAEQFF; CDR3nt: TGCAGCGTTGAAGAATTGGGGCTAGCGGGAGCAGAGCAGTTCTTC
d_gene: .; j_gene: TRBJ2-3; v_gene: TRBV9; abundance: .; CDR3aa: CASSVIGGTDTQYF; CDR3nt: TGTGCCAGCAGCGTAATCGGGGGAACAGATACGCAGTATTTT
d_gene: .; j_gene: TRBJ2-5; v_gene: TRBV9; abundance: .; CDR3aa: CASSVVASLLETQYF; CDR3nt: TGTGCCAGCAGCGTAGTTGCGAGTTTGCTAGAGACCCAGTACTTC
d_gene: TRBD1; j_gene: TRBJ1-5; v_gene: TRBV10-2; abundance: .; CDR3aa: CASRDIQGGDNQPQHF; CDR3nt: TGCGCCAGCAGAGATATACAGGGGGGAGACAATCAGCCCCAGCATTTT
d_gene: TRBD1; j_gene: TRBJ2-7; v_gene: TRBV5-4; abundance: once; CDR3aa: CASSLDRGDEQYF; CDR3nt: TGTGCCAGCAGCTTGGACAGGGGCGACGAGCAGTACTTC
d_gene: .; j_gene: TRBJ1-2; v_gene: TRBV28; abundance: .; CDR3aa: CASRLTGSHGYTF; CDR3nt: TGTGCCAGCAGGCTTACAGGGTCCCATGGCTACACCTTC
d_gene: .; j_gene: TRBJ2-3; v_gene: TRBV5-1; abundance: .; CDR3aa: CASSVGGPTDTQYF; CDR3nt: TGCGCCAGCAGCGTGGGGGGGCCCACAGATACGCAGTATTTT
d_gene: .; j_gene: TRBJ1-1; v_gene: TRBV5-6; abundance: .; CDR3aa: CASSRGSVDTEAFF; CDR3nt: TGTGCCAGCAGCCGGGGGTCTGTGGACACTGAAGCTTTCTTT
d_gene: TRBD2; j_gene: TRBJ2-5; v_gene: TRBV5-1; abundance: .; CDR3aa: CASSWGLEKETQYF; CDR3nt: TGCGCCAGCAGCTGGGGACTAGAAAAAGAGACCCAGTACTTC
d_gene: .; j_gene: TRBJ2-5; v_gene: TRBV5-1; abundance: .; CDR3aa: CASSPRGRGRETQYF; CDR3nt: TGCGCCAGCAGCCCTCGTGGCAGGGGTCGGGAGACCCAGTACTTC
d_gene: .; j_gene: TRBJ2-7; v_gene: TRBV15; abundance: .; CDR3aa: CATSRDRTVSGEQYF; CDR3nt: TGTGCCACCAGCAGAGATCGTACGGTTTCAGGAGAGCAGTACTTC
d_gene: .; j_gene: TRBJ2-7; v_gene: TRBV7-2; abundance: .; CDR3aa: CASSSTRLREQYF; CDR3nt: TGTGCCAGCAGCAGCACTCGTTTACGAGAGCAGTACTTC
d_gene: TRBD1; j_gene: TRBJ2-5; v_gene: TRBV28; abundance: .; CDR3aa: CASSGKTGVETQYF; CDR3nt: TGTGCCAGCAGTGGGAAGACAGGGGTGGAGACCCAGTACTTC
d_gene: .; j_gene: TRBJ1-5; v_gene: TRBV19; abundance: .; CDR3aa: CASSIQAGRQPQHF; CDR3nt: TGTGCCAGTAGTATTCAGGCTGGGCGCCAGCCCCAGCATTTT
d_gene: TRBD1; j_gene: TRBJ2-7; v_gene: TRBV18; abundance: .; CDR3aa: CASSPPNDRGYEQYF; CDR3nt: TGTGCCAGCTCACCACCTAATGACAGGGGTTACGAGCAGTACTTC
d_gene: TRBD1; j_gene: TRBJ1-1; v_gene: TRBV10-3; abundance: .; CDR3aa: CAISDQQGGSWNTEAFF; CDR3nt: TGTGCCATCAGTGACCAACAGGGGGGGTCCTGGAACACTGAAGCTTTCTTT
d_gene: .; j_gene: TRBJ2-2; v_gene: TRBV10-2; abundance: few; CDR3aa: CASSETSSGELFF; CDR3nt: TGCGCCAGCAGTGAGACTAGTTCCGGGGAGCTGTTTTTT
d_gene: .; j_gene: TRBJ2-2; v_gene: TRBV18; abundance: .; CDR3aa: CASSQVGELFF; CDR3nt: TGTGCCAGCTCACAGGTCGGGGAGCTGTTTTTT
d_gene: TRBD1; j_gene: TRBJ2-2; v_gene: TRBV27; abundance: once; CDR3aa: CASSYRTGTGELFF; CDR3nt: TGTGCCAGCAGTTACCGGACAGGCACCGGGGAGCTGTTTTTT
d_gene: .; j_gene: TRBJ1-2; v_gene: TRBV5-1; abundance: .; CDR3aa: CASKVSSESYGYTF; CDR3nt: TGCGCCAGCAAGGTTTCGTCTGAGAGTTATGGCTACACCTTC
d_gene: .; j_gene: TRBJ1-3; v_gene: TRBV6-5; abundance: once; CDR3aa: CASSYPGPSGNTIYF; CDR3nt: TGTGCCAGCAGTTATCCGGGACCCTCTGGAAACACCATATATTTT
d_gene: .; j_gene: TRBJ2-7; v_gene: TRBV7-2; abundance: .; CDR3aa: CASSSPPVFEQYF; CDR3nt: TGTGCCAGCAGCTCCCCTCCCGTTTTCGAGCAGTACTTC
d_gene: TRBD2; j_gene: TRBJ2-4; v_gene: TRBV4-2; abundance: .; CDR3aa: CASSQEIGLAGGKPNIQYF; CDR3nt: TGTGCCAGCAGCCAAGAAATAGGGCTAGCGGGGGGTAAACCTAACATTCAGTACTTC
d_gene: .; j_gene: TRBJ1-3; v_gene: TRBV7-9; abundance: .; CDR3aa: CASSHDRTSGNTIYF; CDR3nt: TGTGCCAGCAGCCACGACAGGACCTCTGGAAACACCATATATTTT
d_gene: TRBD1; j_gene: TRBJ2-1; v_gene: TRBV27; abundance: .; CDR3aa: CASSPGQRGYNEQFF; CDR3nt: TGTGCCAGCAGCCCGGGACAGAGAGGTTACAATGAGCAGTTCTTC
d_gene: .; j_gene: TRBJ1-3; v_gene: TRBV5-1; abundance: .; CDR3aa: CASSSAHGNTIYF; CDR3nt: TGCGCCAGCAGCTCGGCCCACGGAAACACCATATATTTT
d_gene: .; j_gene: TRBJ2-7; v_gene: TRBV5-1; abundance: .; CDR3aa: CASGVGLFYEQYF; CDR3nt: TGCGCCAGCGGGGTGGGTCTGTTCTACGAGCAGTACTTC
d_gene: .; j_gene: TRBJ2-5; v_gene: TRBV29-1; abundance: .; CDR3aa: CSVEPFAETQYF; CDR3nt: TGCAGCGTTGAACCCTTCGCAGAGACCCAGTACTTC
d_gene: .; j_gene: TRBJ1-1; v_gene: TRBV28; abundance: .; CDR3aa: CASSPLLNTEAFF; CDR3nt: TGTGCCAGCAGTCCCCTTTTGAACACTGAAGCTTTCTTT
d_gene: .; j_gene: TRBJ2-7; v_gene: TRBV7-2; abundance: .; CDR3aa: CASSWGTRTYEQYF; CDR3nt: TGTGCCAGCAGTTGGGGGACGCGGACCTACGAGCAGTACTTC
d_gene: TRBD2; j_gene: TRBJ2-1; v_gene: TRBV11-2; abundance: .; CDR3aa: CASSLGLASDEQFF; CDR3nt: TGTGCCAGCAGCTTAGGACTAGCCTCCGATGAGCAGTTCTTC
d_gene: .; j_gene: TRBJ2-7; v_gene: TRBV5-6; abundance: .; CDR3aa: CASSDRSTQLSSYEQYF; CDR3nt: TGTGCCAGCAGCGACAGATCGACGCAACTCAGCTCCTACGAGCAGTACTTC
d_gene: .; j_gene: TRBJ1-5; v_gene: TRBV15; abundance: .; CDR3aa: CATSRDLLAQPQHF; CDR3nt: TGTGCCACCAGCAGAGATCTTTTGGCTCAGCCCCAGCATTTT
d_gene: .; j_gene: TRBJ1-3; v_gene: TRBV11-2; abundance: .; CDR3aa: CASSPRSGGGNTIYF; CDR3nt: TGTGCCAGCAGCCCTCGGTCGGGGGGTGGAAACACCATATATTTT
d_gene: .; j_gene: TRBJ2-7; v_gene: TRBV15; abundance: .; CDR3aa: CATSRVRAGRYEQYF; CDR3nt: TGTGCCACCAGCAGAGTACGAGCGGGCCGCTACGAGCAGTACTTC
d_gene: .; j_gene: TRBJ2-2; v_gene: TRBV30; abundance: .; CDR3aa: CAWTAGPQAGELFF; CDR3nt: TGTGCCTGGACGGCGGGACCCCAGGCCGGGGAGCTGTTTTTT
d_gene: .; j_gene: TRBJ2-1; v_gene: TRBV7-3; abundance: .; CDR3aa: CASSLEGKGWDNEQFF; CDR3nt: TGTGCCAGCAGCTTAGAGGGAAAGGGTTGGGACAATGAGCAGTTCTTC
d_gene: .; j_gene: TRBJ1-2; v_gene: TRBV7-9; abundance: .; CDR3aa: CASSPKVTNYGYTF; CDR3nt: TGTGCCAGCAGCCCGAAGGTTACTAACTATGGCTACACCTTC
d_gene: TRBD2; j_gene: TRBJ2-7; v_gene: TRBV18; abundance: once; CDR3aa: CASSPGLAGIYEQYF; CDR3nt: TGTGCCAGCTCTCCCGGACTAGCGGGAATCTACGAGCAGTACTTC
d_gene: .; j_gene: TRBJ2-7; v_gene: TRBV10-1; abundance: .; CDR3aa: CASRPTSQGTYEQYF; CDR3nt: TGCGCCAGCAGGCCGACTAGCCAGGGGACCTACGAGCAGTACTTC
d_gene: .; j_gene: TRBJ1-3; v_gene: TRBV11-2; abundance: .; CDR3aa: CASSLFGRRAGNTIYF; CDR3nt: TGTGCCAGCAGCTTATTCGGCCGCAGGGCTGGAAACACCATATATTTT
d_gene: .; j_gene: TRBJ1-3; v_gene: TRBV18; abundance: .; CDR3aa: CASSPDGNTIYF; CDR3nt: TGTGCCAGCTCACCAGATGGAAACACCATATATTTT